Listed below are T cell receptor beta chains from one sample, sequenced in a study of cytomegalovirus exposure and HLA in healthy donors. Only in-frame clones appear in the TCRdb table, and some are missing; sequencing was by immunoSEQ multiplex PCR. The top ten clones hold about 1.7% of a sample with some 190,000 clones, approximately 86% of them seen once. Sequenced material: PBMCs. All receptors come from a young woman in good health and CMV-seronegative. Each CDR3 is given with its conserved first and last residue. A D gene is named only where the DNA matches it firmly. Expanded clones get a size class; other rows say once, few or many, or leave the size out.

V	D	length	J	size	DNA	CDR3
TRBV4-1	TRBD1	18	TRBJ1-2	.	TGCGCCAGCAGCCAAGGGGGTTTCGGGACAGGGCTAGAAGATGGCTACACCTTC	CASSQGGFGTGLEDGYTF
TRBV30	TRBD1	14	TRBJ2-2	few	TGTGCCTGGAGTAGGGGGCGCATAACCGGGGAGCTGTTTTTT	CAWSRGRITGELFF
TRBV7-8	.	14	TRBJ1-6	.	TGTGCCAGCAGCTTAGTGGGGAGCAATTCACCCCTCCACTTT	CASSLVGSNSPLHF
TRBV7-6	.	13	TRBJ1-1	.	TGTGCCAGCAGCTTAGAACAGAACACTGAAGCTTTCTTT	CASSLEQNTEAFF
TRBV7-6	.	16	TRBJ2-1	.	TGTGCCAGCAGCTTAGGGGGGACTTACGGGGGCAATGAGCAGTTCTTC	CASSLGGTYGGNEQFF
TRBV4-1	TRBD1	16	TRBJ2-7	.	TGCGCCAGCAGCCAAGATGGCGGGACAGGGACCTACGAGCAGTACTTC	CASSQDGGTGTYEQYF
TRBV4-1	TRBD1	16	TRBJ1-3	.	TGCGCCAGCAGCCATGTGGGACAGGGGAGGCGAAACACCATATATTTT	CASSHVGQGRRNTIYF
TRBV28	.	20	TRBJ2-6	.	TGTGCCAGCGTGGGGGGGGAGAGGGACACGTTAAGCTCTGGGGCCAACGTCCTGACTTTC	CASVGGERDTLSSGANVLTF
TRBV11-3	.	13	TRBJ2-7	.	TGTGCCAGCAATTCGAGGGAATCCTACGAGCAGTACTTC	CASNSRESYEQYF
TRBV29-1	TRBD1	17	TRBJ2-4	.	TGCAGCGTTGAGACAGGGTCGAGATTCTTCGCCAAAAACATTCAGTACTTC	CSVETGSRFFAKNIQYF
TRBV2	TRBD1	15	TRBJ2-7	.	TGTGCCAGCAGTACCCCGGGACAGGGGATCCACGAGCAGTACTTC	CASSTPGQGIHEQYF
TRBV5-4	TRBD1	15	TRBJ2-7	.	TGTGCCAGCAGCTCCGGGACAGGGGGCGGCTACGAGCAGTACTTC	CASSSGTGGGYEQYF
TRBV28	.	13	TRBJ1-2	once	TGTGCCATTGGTACAACAGGGATTTATAGCTACACCTTC	CAIGTTGIYSYTF
TRBV25-1	.	18	TRBJ2-7	.	TGTGCCAGCAGTGAGCCCACTAGAGGTGGGGTCAGTGCCTGCGAGCAGTACTTC	CASSEPTRGGVSACEQYF
TRBV2	.	17	TRBJ2-5	.	TGTGCCAGCGCCGGTGGTTTGAGGGGGTTACAATCGGAGACCCAGTACTTC	CASAGGLRGLQSETQYF
TRBV2	TRBD2	14	TRBJ2-3	.	TGTGCCAGCAGTGAACGGGGGGGCGGAGATACGCAGTATTTT	CASSERGGGDTQYF